Listed below are T cell receptor beta chains from one sample, sequenced in a study of control samples from healthy donors and cancer patients. TCRdb keeps only in-frame clones here, not all; method: immunoSEQ multiplex PCR. The table records 150,000 to 180,000 clones, just under 95% of them present only once. Sequenced material: blood. The origin of the receptors is a man aged 40-50 years in good health. CDR3s include the opening cysteine and the closing phenylalanine or tryptophan. A D gene is named only where the DNA matches it firmly. Expanded clones get a size class; other rows say once, few or many, or leave the size out.

J: TRBJ1-2
size: -
D: -
V: TRBV30
DNA: TGTGCCTGGAGTAGCGTAGGGCTGGGTTATGGCTACACCTTC
CDR3: CAWSSVGLGYGYTF

J: TRBJ1-2
size: -
D: -
V: TRBV5-1
DNA: TGCGCCAGCAGCTTGGTGGGTTTTAACAATGGCTACACCTTC
CDR3: CASSLVGFNNGYTF

J: TRBJ2-3
size: -
D: -
V: TRBV3-1/TRBV3-2
DNA: TGTGCCAGCAGCCGTAAGGCAGATACGCAGTATTTT
CDR3: CASSRKADTQYF

J: TRBJ1-2
size: once
D: -
V: TRBV2
DNA: TGTGCCAGCAGTGGGACATCAGCCTATGGCTACACCTTC
CDR3: CASSGTSAYGYTF

J: TRBJ1-2
size: -
D: TRBD1
V: TRBV5-1
DNA: TGCGCCAGCAGCCAACAGGAACAGGGGAACTATGGCTACACCTTC
CDR3: CASSQQEQGNYGYTF

J: TRBJ1-4
size: -
D: -
V: TRBV6-1
DNA: TGTGCCAGCAGTGGACCCTGGAGTCTAGGTCGGGAAAAACTGTTTTTT
CDR3: CASSGPWSLGREKLFF

J: TRBJ1-4
size: -
D: TRBD1
V: TRBV6-1
DNA: TGTGCCAGCAGTGAGCAGACAGGGCGGGCCTGGGAAAAACTGTTTTTT
CDR3: CASSEQTGRAWEKLFF

J: TRBJ1-3
size: -
D: -
V: TRBV27
DNA: TGTGCCAGCAGTCCCCGGAGGGGGGCTGGAAACACCATATATTTT
CDR3: CASSPRRGAGNTIYF

J: TRBJ2-7
size: once
D: TRBD2
V: TRBV6-5
DNA: TGTGCCAGCAGTTACGGACTAGCGGCGGGCTACGAGCAGTACTTC
CDR3: CASSYGLAAGYEQYF

J: TRBJ2-1
size: -
D: TRBD2
V: TRBV24-1
DNA: TGTGCCACCAGTGATGTGACTAGCGGGGGGAATGAGCAGTTCTTC
CDR3: CATSDVTSGGNEQFF

J: TRBJ1-6
size: once
D: -
V: TRBV27
DNA: TGTGCCAGCAGTCGGGGGGCAGGCCTCCGTAATTCACCCCTCCACTTT
CDR3: CASSRGAGLRNSPLHF

J: TRBJ2-1
size: -
D: -
V: TRBV7-2
DNA: TGTGCCAGCAGCTTTGCCCTAAAGGGGAATGAGCAGTTCTTC
CDR3: CASSFALKGNEQFF

J: TRBJ1-4
size: -
D: TRBD1
V: TRBV11-2
DNA: TGTGCCAGCAGCTTAGGGACAGGGGAAAAACTGTTTTTT
CDR3: CASSLGTGEKLFF

J: TRBJ1-2
size: once
D: -
V: TRBV19
DNA: TGTGCCAGTAGTATATCAGGGGCTAACTATGGCTACACCTTC
CDR3: CASSISGANYGYTF

J: TRBJ1-4
size: -
D: -
V: TRBV13
DNA: TGTGCCAGCAGCTTCTCCAGACAGAATGAAAAACTGTTTTTT
CDR3: CASSFSRQNEKLFF

J: TRBJ2-7
size: -
D: -
V: TRBV6-2/TRBV6-3
DNA: TGTGCCAGCAGTCTTCTTTCTTACGAGCAGTACTTC
CDR3: CASSLLSYEQYF

J: TRBJ1-3
size: -
D: -
V: TRBV19
DNA: TGTGCCAGTAGGGGCATTTACTCTGGAAACACCATATATTTT
CDR3: CASRGIYSGNTIYF

J: TRBJ1-6
size: -
D: TRBD1
V: TRBV6-1
DNA: TGTGCCAGCAGTGACCGGGACAGGAGAAATTCACCCCTCCACTTT
CDR3: CASSDRDRRNSPLHF

J: TRBJ1-5
size: -
D: TRBD1
V: TRBV24-1
DNA: TGTGCCACCAGTGACCCTGGACAGGGGACTTATCAGCCCCAGCATTTT
CDR3: CATSDPGQGTYQPQHF

J: TRBJ2-7
size: -
D: TRBD1
V: TRBV7-9
DNA: TGTGCCAGCAGCTTAATCGGACAGGGGTCCTACGAGCAGTACTTC
CDR3: CASSLIGQGSYEQYF

J: TRBJ2-1
size: -
D: -
V: TRBV27
DNA: TGTGCCAGCAGTCTCGCGGACAGAAACAATGAGCAGTTCTTC
CDR3: CASSLADRNNEQFF

J: TRBJ2-2
size: -
D: -
V: TRBV7-9
DNA: TGTGCCAGCAGCTTAAGGCGTTCGAACACCGGGGAGCTGTTTTTT
CDR3: CASSLRRSNTGELFF

J: TRBJ1-2
size: once
D: -
V: TRBV28
DNA: TGTGCCAGCAGTTTTTCCCTAACCCACTATGGCTACACCTTC
CDR3: CASSFSLTHYGYTF

J: TRBJ1-2
size: -
D: TRBD1
V: TRBV6-5
DNA: TGTGCCAGCAGGGCCGGGACAGGGGGGCATGGCTACACCTTC
CDR3: CASRAGTGGHGYTF

J: TRBJ2-5
size: -
D: -
V: TRBV6-5
DNA: TGTGCCAGCAGCCAGGGGGGGGCGCAAGAGACCCAGTACTTC
CDR3: CASSQGGAQETQYF

J: TRBJ2-3
size: -
D: TRBD2
V: TRBV19
DNA: TGTGCCAGTAGTATAGGGGCCCAGCGGGGGGGCGGCAGGGCAGATACGCAGTATTTT
CDR3: CASSIGAQRGGGRADTQYF

J: TRBJ1-2
size: -
D: -
V: TRBV30
DNA: TGTGCCTGGAGTCCGGGAAGGGAAGGCTACACCTTC
CDR3: CAWSPGREGYTF

J: TRBJ2-7
size: -
D: -
V: TRBV7-9
DNA: TGTGCCAGCAGCCCCAGCAGGGTACCCAGCGAGCAGTACTTC
CDR3: CASSPSRVPSEQYF

J: TRBJ2-1
size: -
D: TRBD1
V: TRBV19
DNA: TGTGCCAGTAGTATAGGGGACAGTCTCTGGAATGAGCAGTTCTTC
CDR3: CASSIGDSLWNEQFF

J: TRBJ2-1
size: once
D: -
V: TRBV18
DNA: TGTGCCAGCTCACCACTTCCGGGGGCCCTCTACAATGAGCAGTTCTTC
CDR3: CASSPLPGALYNEQFF

J: TRBJ2-5
size: once
D: -
V: TRBV9
DNA: TGTGCCAGCAGCGTAGAGGGGGGGAGAGAGACCCAGTACTTC
CDR3: CASSVEGGRETQYF

J: TRBJ1-2
size: -
D: -
V: TRBV9
DNA: TGTGCCAGCAGCGTAGGAGGCTATGGCTACACCTTC
CDR3: CASSVGGYGYTF

J: TRBJ1-5
size: -
D: -
V: TRBV27
DNA: TGTGCCAGCAGTTCCGGGGATTATAGCAATCAGCCCCAGCATTTT
CDR3: CASSSGDYSNQPQHF

J: TRBJ2-7
size: -
D: -
V: TRBV7-9
DNA: TGTGCCAGCAGCTCGTATTGGGAGGAGCAGTACTTC
CDR3: CASSSYWEEQYF

J: TRBJ2-2
size: -
D: -
V: TRBV28
DNA: TGTGCCAGCACGCGGGTCCACGCCGCCGGGGAGCTGTTTTTT
CDR3: CASTRVHAAGELFF

J: TRBJ2-3
size: -
D: TRBD1
V: TRBV6-1
DNA: TGTGCCAGCAGTGAATGGACAGGGCGGGGTACGCAGTATTTT
CDR3: CASSEWTGRGTQYF

J: TRBJ2-7
size: -
D: -
V: TRBV9
DNA: TGTGCCAGCAGCGTCGAAGGGGGTCGGCAGTACTTC
CDR3: CASSVEGGRQYF

J: TRBJ2-3
size: -
D: -
V: TRBV19
DNA: TGTGCCAGTAGTATTGGAGGGCCTCGCACAGATACGCAGTATTTT
CDR3: CASSIGGPRTDTQYF

J: TRBJ1-1
size: -
D: -
V: TRBV19
DNA: TGTGCCAGTACTCCCCGGCCCTATGGAGACACTGAAGCTTTCTTT
CDR3: CASTPRPYGDTEAFF

J: TRBJ2-2
size: -
D: -
V: TRBV11-3
DNA: TGTGCCAGCAGCTTAGATCTACCAGGTGGGATTCGGACCGGGGAGCTGTTTTTT
CDR3: CASSLDLPGGIRTGELFF

J: TRBJ2-7
size: once
D: -
V: TRBV5-1
DNA: TGCGCCAGCAGCTTCGAGGCAGGGAAGAGGGAGCAGTACTTC
CDR3: CASSFEAGKREQYF

J: TRBJ1-6
size: -
D: TRBD1
V: TRBV10-2
DNA: TGCGCCAGCAGTGCACGACAGGGTGGTTCACCCCTCCACTTT
CDR3: CASSARQGGSPLHF

J: TRBJ1-2
size: -
D: -
V: TRBV30
DNA: TGTGCCTCCATCCAGGGAGACTATGGCTACACCTTC
CDR3: CASIQGDYGYTF

J: TRBJ2-7
size: -
D: -
V: TRBV7-2
DNA: TGTGCCAGCAGCCCCCCCGGGAGACACGAGCAGTACTTC
CDR3: CASSPPGRHEQYF

J: TRBJ2-1
size: few
D: TRBD2
V: TRBV7-2
DNA: TGTGCCAGCAGCTTGGTAGCGGGCCAGGGACGGAATGAGCAGTTCTTC
CDR3: CASSLVAGQGRNEQFF

J: TRBJ1-3
size: once
D: -
V: TRBV5-5
DNA: TGTGCCAGCAGCTTGACGTTGGCAGCAGGAAACACCATATATTTT
CDR3: CASSLTLAAGNTIYF

J: TRBJ1-2
size: once
D: -
V: TRBV29-1
DNA: TGCAGCGTTGAAGACGGGAGTCTCTATGGCTACACCTTC
CDR3: CSVEDGSLYGYTF

J: TRBJ1-2
size: -
D: TRBD1
V: TRBV28
DNA: TGTGCCAGCAGTCCCCCACGGGACAGCCCCGCCGTTCTCTTC
CDR3: CASSPPRDSPAVLF

J: TRBJ1-2
size: -
D: -
V: TRBV24-1
DNA: TGTGCCACCAGTGATACCAGGACCCTCCCATTTAACTATGGCTACACCTTC
CDR3: CATSDTRTLPFNYGYTF

J: TRBJ1-1
size: once
D: -
V: TRBV30
DNA: TGTGCCTGGAGTATCGGGAAGGGGAACACTGAAGCTTTCTTT
CDR3: CAWSIGKGNTEAFF

J: TRBJ1-2
size: -
D: -
V: TRBV6-2/TRBV6-3
DNA: TGTGCCAGCAGTCGCGATGAAAGAACCTATGGCTACACCTTC
CDR3: CASSRDERTYGYTF

J: TRBJ2-2
size: -
D: TRBD2
V: TRBV2
DNA: TGTGCCAGCAGCTTCAGGGAGGGCCTGGGGAACACCGGGGAGCTGTTTTTT
CDR3: CASSFREGLGNTGELFF